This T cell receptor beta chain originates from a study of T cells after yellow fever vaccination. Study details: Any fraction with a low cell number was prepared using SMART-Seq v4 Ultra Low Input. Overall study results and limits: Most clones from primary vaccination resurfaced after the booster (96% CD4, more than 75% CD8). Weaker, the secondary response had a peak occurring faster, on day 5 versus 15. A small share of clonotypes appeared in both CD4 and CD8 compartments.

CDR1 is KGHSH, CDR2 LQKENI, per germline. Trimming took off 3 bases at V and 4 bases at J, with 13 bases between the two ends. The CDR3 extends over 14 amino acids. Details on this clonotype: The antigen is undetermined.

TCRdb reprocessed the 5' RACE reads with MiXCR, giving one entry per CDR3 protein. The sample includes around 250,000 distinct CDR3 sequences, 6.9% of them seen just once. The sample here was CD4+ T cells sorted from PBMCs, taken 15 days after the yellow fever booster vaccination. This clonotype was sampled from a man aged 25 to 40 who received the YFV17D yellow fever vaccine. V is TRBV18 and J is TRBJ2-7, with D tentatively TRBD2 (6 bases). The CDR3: CASSPAMEGYEQYF. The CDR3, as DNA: TGTGCCAGCTCACCTGCCATGGAGGGGTACGAGCAGTACTTC.